This T cell receptor beta chain was recovered during a study of cytomegalovirus exposure and HLA in healthy donors. Notes on the study in general: Some V segments could not be told apart, so they were left out, TRBV6-2 and TRBV6-3 among them.

The V end was cut by 0 bases, the J end by 0 bases, with 6 bases between. The germline V gene has CDR1 SGHTA and CDR2 FQGNSA. CDR3 length equals 15 residues. In regard to this clone: What it recognizes is unknown.

The primer mix had 60 Vbeta and 13 Jbeta primers. Libraries were prepared by immunoSEQ multiplex PCR; TCRdb keeps only in-frame clonotypes and omits some of them. In the table there are about 160,000 clones, more than 80% of which are singletons. This sequence joins TRBV7-2 and TRBJ1-3; D gene unclear. The specimen was PBMCs. The sequence was obtained from a woman younger than 35 in good health and CMV-seronegative. This CDR3 is CASSLALLSGNTIYF. DNA for the CDR3: TGTGCCAGCAGCTTAGCCCTACTCTCTGGAAACACCATATATTTT. The variable domain in full, completed from reference TRBV7-2 and TRBJ1-3, reads GAGVSQSPSNKVTEKGKDVELRCDPISGHTALYWYRQSLGQGLEFLIYFQGNSAPDKSGLPSDRFSAERTGGSVSTLTIQRTQQEDSAVYLCASSLALLSGNTIYFGEGSWLTVV.